Below, 8 T cell receptor beta chains from the same sample are listed, as sequenced in a study of cytomegalovirus exposure and HLA in healthy donors. TCRdb keeps only in-frame clones here, not all; method: immunoSEQ multiplex PCR. This table holds 200,000 or so clones, approximately 80% found once. The sample was PBMCs. The receptor source for this set is a woman between 25 and 40 years old in good health and CMV-seropositive.

The chain has TRBV30 and TRBJ1-2; no clear D. V was cut by 4 bases and J by 4 bases, with 10 bases left in between. This CDR3 is built from 12 residues. The germline V gene encodes CDR1 GTSNPN and CDR2 SVGIG (reference sequence). CDR3 in DNA: TGTGCCTGGACGGACTCTTTCTATGGCTACACCTTC. Its translation is CAWTDSFYGYTF.

This clone was counted between two and nine times. V and J are TRBV29-1 and TRBJ1-1; D call uncertain. This CDR3 has 12 amino acids. Looked up from germline, CDR1 is SQVTM and CDR2 is ANQGSEA. The ends were cut back, 0 bases at V and 4 bases at J, with 6 bases in the middle. The CDR3 sequence is CSVEESRTEAFF. The CDR3 coding sequence is TGCAGCGTTGAAGAGTCTCGCACTGAAGCTTTCTTT.

The V and J genes are TRBV27 and TRBJ2-5, with 8 bases fitting TRBD1. From germline, CDR1 is MNHEY and CDR2 SMNVEV (reference sequence). The CDR3 runs to 13 residues. The ends lost 7 bases at V and 5 bases at J; junction bases unmatched: 6. The CDR3 nucleotides are TGTGCCAGCACCGGGACAGGAGGGGAGACCCAGTACTTC. This encodes CASTGTGGETQYF.

CDR3 sequence: CASSFYFSNQPQHF. The CDR3 region has the DNA TGTGCCAGCAGTTTTTATTTCAGCAATCAGCCCCAGCATTTT. This chain joins TRBV28 and TRBJ1-5; the D is unclear. The CDR3 is 14 amino acids. Deletions cut 3 bases from V and 1 base from J, with 7 bases between. Germline V gene lookup returns CDR1 MDHEN and CDR2 SYDVKM.

The CDR3 nucleotides are TGTGCCAGCAGTGAGAATCTGGGAGGCAACTATGGCTACACCTTC. Its translation is CASSENLGGNYGYTF. The chain employs TRBV6-1 and TRBJ1-2, with D uncertain. Germline-derived CDR1 and CDR2 are MNHNS and SASEGT. V gave up 3 bases and J gave up 2 bases, with 13 bases separating them. This CDR3 has 15 residues.

This clone has more than one count but fewer than ten. The chain recombines TRBV30 with TRBJ1-5; the D gene is possibly TRBD1 (6 bases). This CDR3 is 14 amino acids long. The V and J ends lost 1 base and 7 bases respectively, with 14 bases between them. Germline loops: CDR1 GTSNPN, CDR2 SVGIG (reference sequence). The CDR3 DNA reads TGTGCCTGGAGTGGGGGGCATGGGGGCCAGCCCCAGCATTTT. Its protein is CAWSGGHGGQPQHF.

The table lists this clone with a few counts. V gene TRBV5-6 combines with J gene TRBJ1-1; TRBD1 matches 8 bases. CDR1 SGHDT and CDR2 YYEEEE come from the germline V gene. This CDR3 is built from 14 residues. Trimming at V came to 7 bases and at J to 1 base, leaving 6 bases not matched to a gene. In DNA form, the CDR3 reads TGTGCCAGCCTGGACAGGGCGACGAACACTGAAGCTTTCTTT. Residues: CASLDRATNTEAFF.

This chain uses TRBV7-2 with TRBJ2-7; 7 positions match TRBD1. This CDR3 comprises 17 residues. Per the germline V gene, CDR1 is SGHTA and CDR2 is FQGNSA. Trimming took 2 bases from V and 0 from J; bases not matched to a gene: 10. The DNA for the CDR3 is TGTGCCAGCAGCTTAATACAGGGGCGTTGGATCTCCTACGAGCAGTACTTC. This encodes CASSLIQGRWISYEQYF.